This passage covers 18 T cell receptor beta chains from one sample sequenced in a study of shared clonotypes between healthy human individuals. It was CD45RO-negative cells, positively selected for CCR7, that made up naive CD8 cells, with terminally differentiated effector memory CD45RA+ cells excluded. The data were produced by immunoSEQ multiplex PCR, yet TCRdb's version contains in-frame clones alone and is incomplete. The sample has around 2.1 million clones, 93% seen once; the top ten hold over 1.5%. Sequenced input: naive CD8+ T cells from PBMCs. These receptors originate from a young man in good health. Some clones in this sample may be carry-over from other donors' samples.

The chain uses TRBV19 and TRBJ1-2; D not certain. V lost 6 bases, J lost 0 bases, and 14 bases lay in between. The CDR3 runs to 15 residues. Germline CDR1 LNHDA, CDR2 SQIVND (reference sequence). The CDR3 DNA reads as TGTGCCAGTAGGGGCCCGGAAGATTCTAACTATGGCTACACCTTC. It codes for CASRGPEDSNYGYTF.

The rearrangement links TRBV25-1 to TRBJ2-5; no reliable D call. The germline CDR1 and CDR2 sequences are MGHDK and SYGVNS. The ends were cut back, 3 bases at V and 5 bases at J, with 25 bases in the middle. The CDR3 consists of 18 residues. The CDR3: CASSDPYPPDTFGETQYF. The CDR3 DNA follows: TGTGCCAGCAGTGACCCGTACCCCCCCGACACGTTCGGGGAGACCCAGTACTTC.

This sequence joins TRBV28 and TRBJ1-4; possibly TRBD1 for D (5 bases). CDR1 is MDHEN and CDR2 is SYDVKM in the germline V gene. V was cut by 6 bases and J by 6 bases, with 11 bases left in between. The CDR3 length is 13 residues. The CDR3 nucleotides read TGTGCCAGCAGCTCTGTCAGGGATGAAAAACTGTTTTTT. This translates into CASSSVRDEKLFF.

This chain connects TRBV6-1 to TRBJ2-1; D uncertain. This CDR3 has 11 amino acids. Germline V gives CDR1 MNHNS, CDR2 SASEGT. The V gene lost 6 bases and the J gene lost 8 bases, with 8 bases spanning the gap. The CDR3 sequence: CASRKGDEQFF. The CDR3 nucleotides read TGTGCCAGCAGGAAGGGCGATGAGCAGTTCTTC.

The V gene is TRBV10-3, the J gene TRBJ1-1; possible D gene TRBD1, 5 bases. V lost 7 bases and J 1 base, leaving 7 bases between the germline ends. The germline V gene has CDR1 ENHRY and CDR2 SYGVKD. The CDR3 spans 12 residues. The CDR3 sequence is CAIKGTNTEAFF. As DNA, the CDR3 is TGTGCCATCAAGGGGACGAACACTGAAGCTTTCTTT.

This chain joins TRBV10-3 and TRBJ2-3; 8 bases fit TRBD1. The CDR3 spans 15 residues. Trimming cost V 3 bases and J 4 bases; bases outside gene matches: 6. Germline assignment: CDR1 ENHRY and CDR2 SYGVKD. This CDR3 is CAISDPGQGPDTQYF. The CDR3 DNA follows: TGTGCCATCAGTGACCCCGGACAGGGCCCAGATACGCAGTATTTT.

In the case of this clone: This sample includes further DNA sequences coding for the same CDR3. V and J are TRBV25-1 and TRBJ2-3; D remains ambiguous. Trimming stripped 2 bases from V and 6 bases from J, with 3 bases between. This CDR3 has 11 amino acids. Germline CDR1 and CDR2: MGHDK and SYGVNS. The CDR3 protein is CASSERDTQYF. The CDR3 coding sequence is TGTGCCAGCAGTGAACGGGATACGCAGTATTTT.

V usage is TRBV7-9 and J usage is TRBJ2-1, with TRBD2 matching over 8 bases. CDR3 length: 14 residues. Germline values: CDR1 SEHNR, CDR2 FQNEAQ (reference sequence). V shed 5 bases and J 5 bases; nucleotides not matched to a gene: 5. CDR3 in amino acids: CASSSGSAHNEQFF. CDR3 sequence (DNA): TGTGCCAGCAGCAGCGGGAGCGCTCACAATGAGCAGTTCTTC.

The rearrangement joins TRBV19 to TRBJ1-1; 10 bases fit TRBD1. The CDR3 contains 14 residues. Germline V CDR1 and CDR2: LNHDA, SQIVND (reference sequence). V gave up 6 bases and J gave up 5 bases; unmatched junction bases: 6. The CDR3 coding sequence is TGTGCCAGTAGGATGACAGGGGGCGTTACTGAAGCTTTCTTT. Translated: CASRMTGGVTEAFF.

The chain employs TRBV20-1 and TRBJ2-5; D gene uncertain. CDR3 length: 10 residues. CDR1 DFQATT and CDR2 SNEGSKA come from the germline V gene (reference sequence). The germline V and J ends were trimmed by 0 bases and 9 bases, with 5 bases remaining between them. Here the CDR3 DNA reads TGCAGTGCTAGAGATGGTTCCCAGTACTTC. Translated: CSARDGSQYF.

The chain has TRBV9 and TRBJ1-1, with TRBD1 identical over 10 bases. The CDR3 sequence is 16 residues long. After removal of 3 bases from V and 5 bases from J, the junction contained 10 bases not matched to a gene. CDR1 is SGDLS, CDR2 YYNGEE, per germline. DNA of the CDR3: TGTGCCAGCAGCGCCGCGGGACAGGGGATGGGGACTGAAGCTTTCTTT. Amino acid sequence: CASSAAGQGMGTEAFF. The full variable domain, rest sourced from reference TRBV9 and TRBJ1-1, is DSGVTQTPKHLITATGQRVTLRCSPRSGDLSVYWYQQSLDQGLQFLIQYYNGEERAKGNILERFSAQQFPDLHSELNLSSLELGDSALYFCASSAAGQGMGTEAFFGQGTRLTVV.

The J gene is TRBJ2-3, the V gene TRBV27; D call uncertain. Germline CDR1 MNHEY, CDR2 SMNVEV (reference sequence). There are 14 residues in the CDR3. V lost 3 bases and J 4 bases, leaving 11 bases between the germline ends. The CDR3 DNA is TGTGCCAGCAGTTTTTTGACGCTCGCAGATACGCAGTATTTT. Translation: CASSFLTLADTQYF.

The chain combines TRBV4-2 with TRBJ2-2, with D unresolved. V shed 1 base and J shed 5 bases, with 8 bases lying between them. This CDR3 spans 14 amino acids. Germline CDR1 is LGHNA and CDR2 is YNFKEQ. The CDR3 DNA reads TGTGCCAGCAGCCAAGGCACGGTGACCGGGGAGCTGTTTTTT. It translates to CASSQGTVTGELFF.

V and J are TRBV7-6 and TRBJ2-3; TRBD2 is a possible D gene (6 bases). CDR1 is SGHVS and CDR2 is FNYEAQ in the germline V gene. V lost 1 base, J lost 1 base, and 9 bases lay in between. The CDR3 runs 15 residues. DNA for the CDR3: TGTGCCAGCAGCTTAGGCCTAGCGCGCACAGATACGCAGTATTTT. Its translation: CASSLGLARTDTQYF.

The genes are TRBV4-3 and TRBJ1-3; D unresolved. Trimming shortened V by 1 base and J by 3 bases, and 10 bases separated the two germline ends. This CDR3 spans 15 amino acids. The germline V gene encodes CDR1 LGHNA and CDR2 YSLEER. Written as DNA, the CDR3 is TGCGCCAGCAGCCAAGGGTTAAGCCGTGGAAACACCATATATTTT. Translating it yields CASSQGLSRGNTIYF.

The J gene is TRBJ1-4, the V gene TRBV4-3, with 11 positions matching TRBD1. The V and J ends lost 1 base and 7 bases, in that order; junction bases with no gene match: 2. Germline V lookup: CDR1 LGHNA, CDR2 YSLEER. CDR3 size: 15 residues. CDR3 loop: CASSQGTGGGEKLFF. CDR3 DNA sequence: TGCGCCAGCAGCCAAGGGACAGGGGGCGGTGAAAAACTGTTTTTT.

The genes are TRBV28 and TRBJ2-7; 9 nucleotides line up with TRBD2. The germline gives CDR1 MDHEN, CDR2 SYDVKM. V lost 5 bases and J lost 0; bases outside the gene matches: 8. The CDR3 length is 16 residues. CDR3: CASSIRHSGSSYEQYF. CDR3 in DNA: TGTGCCAGCAGTATACGACATAGCGGGAGCTCCTACGAGCAGTACTTC.

The V gene is TRBV25-1, the J gene TRBJ2-2; possibly TRBD2 for D (6 bases). The CDR3 extends over 16 amino acids. Trimming removed 10 bases at V and 4 bases at J, with 22 bases between. Germline loops: CDR1 MGHDK, CDR2 SYGVNS. CDR3 DNA: TGTGCCACCACGCCTCCGGGGGACTTAAGCACCGGGGAGCTGTTTTTT. It yields the protein CATTPPGDLSTGELFF.